This entry lists 22 T cell receptor beta chains sequenced from one sample in a study of blood T cell repertoires in COVID-19. Generated by immunoSEQ multiplex PCR, the TCRdb table keeps only in-frame clones and is missing some. This table holds roughly 81,000 clones, about 85% found once. The sequenced material came from peripheral blood. These receptors originate from a woman between 65 and 79 years old with acute or convalescent COVID-19.

The chain employs TRBV2 and TRBJ2-5; the D is unclear. Between the trimmed V and J ends, which lost 2 bases and 1 base, there was a span of 8 bases. Germline V lookup: CDR1 SNHLY, CDR2 FYNNEI. The CDR3 totals 14 residues. CDR3 sequence: CASSEFDTQETQYF. In nucleotides, the CDR3 is TGTGCCAGCAGTGAATTCGACACCCAAGAGACCCAGTACTTC.

The chain is built from TRBV6-5 and TRBJ2-7; D not resolved. In germline, CDR1 is MNHEY, CDR2 SVGAGI. V gave up 6 bases and J gave up 3 bases, with 12 bases separating them. The CDR3 has 13 residues. Written as DNA, the CDR3 is TGTGCCAGCAGGTTATACCCAGGCTACGAGCAGTACTTC. Encoded protein: CASRLYPGYEQYF.

J is TRBJ1-2 and V is TRBV6-5; D is unresolved. V lost 3 bases to trimming and J lost 0 bases, with 11 bases between them. Per germline, CDR1 MNHEY and CDR2 SVGAGI. This CDR3 region has 15 residues. The CDR3 loop is CASSYSPRTNYGYTF. The CDR3 nucleotides are TGTGCCAGCAGTTATTCCCCCAGGACTAACTATGGCTACACCTTC.

The chain employs TRBV6-5 and TRBJ2-3; 7 nucleotides align to TRBD1. Trimming removed 6 bases from V and 0 bases from J; junction bases left unmatched: 6. The CDR3 is 15 amino acids. Germline V gene sequence: CDR1 MNHEY, CDR2 SVGAGI. Here the CDR3 reads CASSLGQLSTDTQYF. For the CDR3, the DNA is TGTGCCAGCAGCTTGGGACAGCTCAGCACAGATACGCAGTATTTT.

V is TRBV2 and J is TRBJ2-5, with 7 bases aligning to TRBD1. The CDR3 length is 15 residues. Germline CDR1 is SNHLY and CDR2 is FYNNEI. V lost 6 bases and J lost 1; bases outside the gene matches: 8. Here the CDR3 reads CASSPQTGVQETQYF. The CDR3 nucleotides are TGTGCCAGCAGCCCTCAAACAGGGGTCCAAGAGACCCAGTACTTC.

This clone was seen a handful of times. The genes are TRBV6-1 and TRBJ2-3; 8 bases line up with TRBD1. Germline V gene data show CDR1 as MNHNS and CDR2 as SASEGT. This CDR3 comprises 16 residues. V dropped 2 bases and J dropped 5; count of bases not matched to a gene: 9. CDR3 region: CASSERTGPVGDTQYF. The CDR3 region has the DNA TGTGCCAGCAGTGAAAGGACAGGGCCGGTTGGAGATACGCAGTATTTT.

This clone was detected only a few times. The V gene is TRBV4-1, the J gene TRBJ2-2, with TRBD1 identical over 7 bases. Germline V gene sequence: CDR1 MGHRA, CDR2 YSYEKL. This CDR3 is 17 amino acids long. J was trimmed by 6 bases and V by 1 base; bases with no gene match: 11. CDR3 sequence: CASSQVRAGGLSGELFF. The CDR3 DNA sequence: TGCGCCAGCAGCCAAGTTAGGGCAGGGGGTCTCTCCGGGGAGCTGTTTTTT.

Written as DNA, the CDR3 is TGTGCCAGCAGCCCGGACAGGTTCCTACACATTCAGTACTTC. This translates into CASSPDRFLHIQYF. The V call is TRBV7-8, the J call TRBJ2-4; the match to TRBD1 covers 7 bases. The CDR3 runs to 14 residues. With 5 bases clipped from V and 8 bases from J, the junction kept 9 bases outside the gene matches. Germline assignment: CDR1 SGHVS and CDR2 FQNEAQ. Using reference TRBV7-8 and TRBJ2-4 for the parts outside the CDR3, the full variable domain is GAGVSQSPRYKVAKRGQDVALRCDPISGHVSLFWYQQALGQGPEFLTYFQNEAQLDKSGLPSDRFFAERPEGSVSTLKIQRTQQEDSAVYLCASSPDRFLHIQYFGAGTRLSVL.

The chain links TRBV7-8 to TRBJ1-4, with a weak D call TRBD1 (6 bases). The CDR3 has 14 residues. V lost 6 bases, J lost 8 bases, and 16 bases lay in between. Germline V gene data show CDR1 as SGHVS and CDR2 as FQNEAQ. CDR3 nucleotide sequence: TGTGCCAGCAGTCGTTCACAGGGCCAAGAAAAACTGTTTTTT. Its protein product is CASSRSQGQEKLFF.

The table lists this clone with a count of one. The genes are TRBV14 and TRBJ1-1, with a possible D match to TRBD1 (6 bases). Germline V gene lookup returns CDR1 SGHDN and CDR2 FVKESK. The CDR3 contains 14 residues. V lost 4 bases, J lost 3 bases, and 12 bases lay in between. The CDR3 spells CASSPIRGHTEAFF. In nucleotides, the CDR3 is TGTGCCAGCAGCCCCATCAGGGGCCACACTGAAGCTTTCTTT.

The V call is TRBV7-9, the J call TRBJ1-2; D uncertain. This CDR3 contains 13 residues. Germline V CDR1 and CDR2: SEHNR, FQNEAQ (reference sequence). Trimming took off 7 bases at V and 0 bases at J, with 9 bases between the two ends. This CDR3 is CASTLSANYGYTF. The DNA for the CDR3 is TGTGCCAGCACCCTGTCCGCTAACTATGGCTACACCTTC.

The chain uses TRBV7-2 and TRBJ1-1; D call uncertain. The CDR3 is made up of 13 amino acids. V lost 0 bases and J 3 bases, leaving 5 bases between the germline ends. The germline V gene encodes CDR1 SGHTA and CDR2 FQGNSA. In nucleotides, the CDR3 is TGTGCCAGCAGCTTAGCCAGGTACACTGAAGCTTTCTTT. Translation: CASSLARYTEAFF.

The V and J genes are TRBV5-1 and TRBJ2-5; D is possibly TRBD1 (7 bases). The CDR3 has 13 residues. The germline CDR1 and CDR2 sequences are SGHRS and YFSETQ. Trimming removed 4 bases at V and 2 bases at J, with 9 bases between. The CDR3 nucleotides read TGCGCCAGCAGCCAGGGGGGACAAGAGACCCAGTACTTC. It specifies CASSQGGQETQYF.

The chain links TRBV28 to TRBJ1-1; maybe TRBD1 (6 bases). V lost 4 bases to trimming and J lost 3 bases, with 15 bases between them. In germline, CDR1 is MDHEN, CDR2 SYDVKM. The CDR3 sequence is 15 residues long. CDR3 DNA: TGTGCCAGCAGTTCCCGGGGGGGCGCTTACACTGAAGCTTTCTTT. This gives the protein CASSSRGGAYTEAFF.

V gene TRBV6-5 combines with J gene TRBJ2-1; D is perhaps TRBD1 (5 bases). Trimming shortened V by 2 bases and J by 1 base, and 9 bases separated the two germline ends. Germline CDR1 MNHEY, CDR2 SVGAGI. CDR3 size: 15 residues. CDR3 in DNA: TGTGCCAGCAGTTACGACAGCCTATCCTACAATGAGCAGTTCTTC. Residues: CASSYDSLSYNEQFF.

This chain links TRBV7-9 with TRBJ2-1; TRBD2 aligns across 9 bases. Germline CDR1 is SEHNR and CDR2 is FQNEAQ (reference sequence). The V segment lost 10 bases and the J segment 5 bases; nucleotides outside the gene matches: 18. CDR3 length equals 17 residues. The CDR3 DNA sequence: TGTGCCATTTCTATCGGGCTAGCGGGAATATTGAACAATGAGCAGTTCTTC. Translating it yields CAISIGLAGILNNEQFF. Filled out from reference TRBV7-9 and TRBJ2-1, the complete variable domain reads DTGVSQNPRHKITKRGQNVTFRCDPISEHNRLYWYRQTLGQGPEFLTYFQNEAQLEKSRLLSDRFSAERPKGSFSTLEIQRTEQGDSAMYLCAISIGLAGILNNEQFFGPGTRLTVL.

This clone was seen just once. The chain uses TRBV2 and TRBJ2-5, with TRBD1 matching 9 bases. The length of the CDR3 is 14 residues. The V segment lost 11 bases and the J segment 9 bases; nucleotides outside the gene matches: 16. CDR1 and CDR2 from the germline V gene are SNHLY and FYNNEI. This CDR3 is CAGAAGTGFRSQYF. The DNA for the CDR3 is TGTGCCGGTGCTGCCGGGACAGGGTTTAGGTCCCAGTACTTC.

The CDR3 DNA sequence: TGTGCCTGGAGTGTAGGGGAAATCTCTGGGGCCAACGTCCTGACTTTC. Translated: CAWSVGEISGANVLTF. V is TRBV30 and J is TRBJ2-6; possibly TRBD1 for D (5 bases). CDR3 length: 16 amino acids. Germline V gene data show CDR1 as GTSNPN and CDR2 as SVGIG (reference sequence). V shed 0 bases and J shed 0 bases, with 9 bases lying between them.

This clone was seen once. The rearrangement joins TRBV5-5 to TRBJ1-5, with D uncertain. CDR3 length equals 14 residues. The germline gives CDR1 SGHKS, CDR2 YYEKEE (reference sequence). Trimming cost V 3 bases and J 2 bases, with 9 bases left between them. CDR3 sequence: CASSSTGGNQPQHF. The CDR3 DNA reads TGTGCCAGCAGCTCTACCGGGGGCAATCAGCCCCAGCATTTT.

The rearrangement uses TRBV7-9 and TRBJ2-3, with 14 positions matching TRBD2. In germline, CDR1 is SEHNR, CDR2 FQNEAQ (reference sequence). The CDR3 contains 17 residues. V gave up 5 bases and J gave up 5 bases; unmatched junction bases: 9. CDR3 DNA sequence: TGTGCCAGCAGCCCGCCGGGACTAGCGGGGGTTGGAGATACGCAGTATTTT. Amino acids: CASSPPGLAGVGDTQYF.

The chain has TRBV2 and TRBJ1-1, with D perhaps TRBD1 (5 bases). The V and J ends lost 6 bases and 2 bases respectively, with 16 bases between them. CDR1 SNHLY and CDR2 FYNNEI come from the germline V gene. The CDR3 runs to 15 residues. CDR3 loop: CASRGRWGGNTEAFF. The DNA of the CDR3 is TGTGCCAGCAGGGGACGGTGGGGAGGAAACACTGAAGCTTTCTTT. Combining the CDR3 with reference TRBV2 and TRBJ1-1 gives the whole variable domain EPEVTQTPSHQVTQMGQEVILRCVPISNHLYFYWYRQILGQKVEFLVSFYNNEISEKSEIFDDQFSVERPDGSNFTLKIRSTKLEDSAMYFCASRGRWGGNTEAFFGQGTRLTVV.

The chain has TRBV3-1 (or the pseudogene TRBV3-2) and TRBJ2-2; D call uncertain. The germline gives CDR1 LGHDT, CDR2 YNNKEL (reference sequence). The V gene lost 1 base and the J gene lost 8 bases, with 5 bases spanning the gap. This CDR3 spans 12 amino acids. CDR3 nucleotide sequence: TGTGCCAGCAGCCAAGGTTCAGGGGAGCTGTTTTTT. Translating gives CASSQGSGELFF.